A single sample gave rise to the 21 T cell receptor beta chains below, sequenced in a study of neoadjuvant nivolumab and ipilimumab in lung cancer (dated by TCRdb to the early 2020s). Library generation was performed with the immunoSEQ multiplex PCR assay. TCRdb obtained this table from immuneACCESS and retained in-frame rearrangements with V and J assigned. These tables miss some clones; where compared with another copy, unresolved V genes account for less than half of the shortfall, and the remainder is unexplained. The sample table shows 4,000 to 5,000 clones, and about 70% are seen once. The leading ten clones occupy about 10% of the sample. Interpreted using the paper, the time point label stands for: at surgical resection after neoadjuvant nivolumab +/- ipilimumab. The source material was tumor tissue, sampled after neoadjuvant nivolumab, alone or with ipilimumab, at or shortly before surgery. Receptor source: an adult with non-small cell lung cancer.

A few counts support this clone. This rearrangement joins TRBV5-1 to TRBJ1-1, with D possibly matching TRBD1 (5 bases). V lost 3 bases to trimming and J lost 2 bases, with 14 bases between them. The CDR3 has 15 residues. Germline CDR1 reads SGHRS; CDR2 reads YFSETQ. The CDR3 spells CASSSQGAGNTEAFF. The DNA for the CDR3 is TGCGCCAGCAGCTCGCAGGGCGCGGGAAACACTGAAGCTTTCTTT.

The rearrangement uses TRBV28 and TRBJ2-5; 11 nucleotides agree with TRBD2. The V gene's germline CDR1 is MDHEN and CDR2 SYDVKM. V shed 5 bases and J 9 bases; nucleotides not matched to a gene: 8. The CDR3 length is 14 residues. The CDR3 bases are TGTGCCAGCAGTCCTAGCGGGGGGCCTTGGGCCCAGTACTTC. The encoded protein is CASSPSGGPWAQYF.

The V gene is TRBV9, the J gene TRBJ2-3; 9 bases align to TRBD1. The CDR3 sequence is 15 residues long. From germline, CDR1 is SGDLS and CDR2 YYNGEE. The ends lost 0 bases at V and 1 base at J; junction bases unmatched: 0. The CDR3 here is CASSVGTGGTDTQYF. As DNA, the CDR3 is TGTGCCAGCAGCGTAGGGACAGGGGGCACAGATACGCAGTATTTT.

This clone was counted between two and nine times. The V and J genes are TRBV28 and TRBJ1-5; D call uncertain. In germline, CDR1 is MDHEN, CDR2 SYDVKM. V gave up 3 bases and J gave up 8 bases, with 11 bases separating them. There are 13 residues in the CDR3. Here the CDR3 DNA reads TGTGCCAGCAGTTTCCAATTGACCGAGCCCCAGCATTTT. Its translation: CASSFQLTEPQHF.

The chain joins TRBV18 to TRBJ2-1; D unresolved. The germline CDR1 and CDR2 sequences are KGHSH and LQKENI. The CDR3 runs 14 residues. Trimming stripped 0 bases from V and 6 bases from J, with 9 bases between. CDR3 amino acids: CASSPPRKGNEQFF. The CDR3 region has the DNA TGTGCCAGCTCACCACCGCGCAAGGGCAATGAGCAGTTCTTC.

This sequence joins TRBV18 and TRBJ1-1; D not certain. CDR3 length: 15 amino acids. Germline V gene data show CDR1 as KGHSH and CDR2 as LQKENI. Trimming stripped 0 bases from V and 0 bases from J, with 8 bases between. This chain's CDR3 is CASSPPERLNTEAFF. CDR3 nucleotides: TGTGCCAGCTCACCACCGGAAAGGCTGAACACTGAAGCTTTCTTT. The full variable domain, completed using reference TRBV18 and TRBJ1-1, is NAGVMQNPRHLVRRRGQEARLRCSPMKGHSHVYWYRQLPEEGLKFMVYLQKENIIDESGMPKERFSAEFPKEGPSILRIQQVVRGDSAAYFCASSPPERLNTEAFFGQGTRLTVV.

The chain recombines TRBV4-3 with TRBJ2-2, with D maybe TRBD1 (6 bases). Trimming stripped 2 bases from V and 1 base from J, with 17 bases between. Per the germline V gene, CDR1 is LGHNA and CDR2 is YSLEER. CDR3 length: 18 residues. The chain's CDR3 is CASSQRGMVSGNTGELFF. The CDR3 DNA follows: TGCGCCAGCAGCCAAAGGGGGATGGTTTCAGGGAACACCGGGGAGCTGTTTTTT.

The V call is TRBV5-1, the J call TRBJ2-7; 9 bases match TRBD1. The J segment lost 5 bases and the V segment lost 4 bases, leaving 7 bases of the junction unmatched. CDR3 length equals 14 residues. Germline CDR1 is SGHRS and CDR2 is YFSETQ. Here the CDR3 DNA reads TGCGCCAGCAGCACTCCGACAGGGGGAGACGAGCAGTACTTC. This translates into CASSTPTGGDEQYF.

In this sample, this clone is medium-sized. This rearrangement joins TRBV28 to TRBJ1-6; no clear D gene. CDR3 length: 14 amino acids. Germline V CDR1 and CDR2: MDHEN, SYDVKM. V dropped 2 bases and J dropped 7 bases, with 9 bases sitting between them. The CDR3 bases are TGTGCCAGCAGTTTAGGTAGTACAAATTCACCCCTCCACTTT. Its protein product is CASSLGSTNSPLHF. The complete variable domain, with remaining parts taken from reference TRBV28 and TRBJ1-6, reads DVKVTQSSRYLVKRTGEKVFLECVQDMDHENMFWYRQDPGLGLRLIYFSYDVKMKEKGDIPEGYSVSREKKERFSLILESASTNQTSMYLCASSLGSTNSPLHFGNGTRLTVT.

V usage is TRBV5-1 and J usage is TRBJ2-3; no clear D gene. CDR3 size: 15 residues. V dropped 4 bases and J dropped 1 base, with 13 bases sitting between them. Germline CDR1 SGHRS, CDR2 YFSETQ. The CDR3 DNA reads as TGCGCCAGCAGCCAAGACGTCACCGGCACAGATACGCAGTATTTT. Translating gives CASSQDVTGTDTQYF. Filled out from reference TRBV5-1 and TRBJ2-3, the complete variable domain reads KAGVTQTPRYLIKTRGQQVTLSCSPISGHRSVSWYQQTPGQGLQFLFEYFSETQRNKGNFPGRFSGRQFSNSRSEMNVSTLELGDSALYLCASSQDVTGTDTQYFGPGTRLTVL.

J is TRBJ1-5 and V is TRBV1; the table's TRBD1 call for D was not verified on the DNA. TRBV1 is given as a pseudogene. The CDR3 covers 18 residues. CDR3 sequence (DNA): TGCACCAGCAGCCAAGGGACAGGGCGCCTGGGAGGCAATCAGCCCCAGCATTTT. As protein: CTSSQGTGRLGGNQPQHF.

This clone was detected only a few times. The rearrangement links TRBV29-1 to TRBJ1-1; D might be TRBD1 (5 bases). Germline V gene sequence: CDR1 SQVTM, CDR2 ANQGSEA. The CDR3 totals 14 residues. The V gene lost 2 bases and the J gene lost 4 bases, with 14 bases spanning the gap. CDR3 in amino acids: CSVERDPGGTEAFF. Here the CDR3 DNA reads TGCAGCGTTGAAAGGGACCCTGGGGGCACTGAAGCTTTCTTT.

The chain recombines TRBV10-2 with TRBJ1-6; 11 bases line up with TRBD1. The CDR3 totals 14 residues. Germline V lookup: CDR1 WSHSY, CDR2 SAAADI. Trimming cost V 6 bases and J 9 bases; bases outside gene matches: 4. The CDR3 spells CASSHGQGASPLHF. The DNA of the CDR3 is TGCGCCAGCAGCCATGGACAGGGGGCTTCACCCCTCCACTTT.

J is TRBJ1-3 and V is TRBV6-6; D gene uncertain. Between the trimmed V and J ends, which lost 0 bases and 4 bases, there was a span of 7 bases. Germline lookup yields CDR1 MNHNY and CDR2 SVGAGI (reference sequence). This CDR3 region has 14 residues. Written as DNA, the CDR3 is TGTGCCAGCAGTTACTCGAACGGAGGAAACACCATATATTTT. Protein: CASSYSNGGNTIYF.

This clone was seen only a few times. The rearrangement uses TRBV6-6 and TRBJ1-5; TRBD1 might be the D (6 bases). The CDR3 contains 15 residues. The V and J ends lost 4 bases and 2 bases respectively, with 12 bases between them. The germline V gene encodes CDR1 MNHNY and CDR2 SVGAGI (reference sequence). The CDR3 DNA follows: TGTGCCAGCAGTTTTAGGGGGGAAGGCAATCAGCCCCAGCATTTT. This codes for CASSFRGEGNQPQHF.

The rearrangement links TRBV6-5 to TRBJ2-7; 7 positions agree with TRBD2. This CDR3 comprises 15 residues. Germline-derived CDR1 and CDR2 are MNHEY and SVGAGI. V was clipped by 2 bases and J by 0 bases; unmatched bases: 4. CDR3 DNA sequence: TGTGCCAGCAGTTACCTACGCGGGGGCTCCTACGAGCAGTACTTC. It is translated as CASSYLRGGSYEQYF.

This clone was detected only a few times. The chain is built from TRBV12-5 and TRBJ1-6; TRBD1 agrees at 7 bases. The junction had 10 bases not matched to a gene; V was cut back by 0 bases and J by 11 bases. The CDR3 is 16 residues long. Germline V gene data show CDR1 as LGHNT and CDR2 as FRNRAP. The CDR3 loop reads CASGLVRGTDRAPLHF. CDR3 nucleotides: TGTGCTAGTGGTTTGGTACGGGGGACAGATCGGGCACCCCTCCACTTT.

CDR3 nucleotide sequence: TGCAGTGCTAGTAACAGGGATGCTTTCTTT. It specifies CSASNRDAFF. The V call is TRBV20-1, the J call TRBJ1-1, with D perhaps TRBD1 (6 bases). This CDR3 contains 10 residues. Trimming cost V 3 bases and J 11 bases, with 10 bases left between them. CDR1 is DFQATT, CDR2 SNEGSKA, per germline (reference sequence).

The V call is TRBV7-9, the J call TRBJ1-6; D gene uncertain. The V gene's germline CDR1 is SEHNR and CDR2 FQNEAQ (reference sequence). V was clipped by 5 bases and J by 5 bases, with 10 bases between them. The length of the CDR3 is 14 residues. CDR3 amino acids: CASSREGDNSPLHF. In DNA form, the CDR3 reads TGTGCCAGCAGCCGCGAGGGAGATAATTCACCCCTCCACTTT.

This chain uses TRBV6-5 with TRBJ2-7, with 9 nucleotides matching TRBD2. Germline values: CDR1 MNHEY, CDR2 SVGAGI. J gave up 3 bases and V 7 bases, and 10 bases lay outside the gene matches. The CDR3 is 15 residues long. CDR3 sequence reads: CASKAGGGAYYEQYF. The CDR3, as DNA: TGTGCCAGCAAAGCGGGCGGGGGGGCCTACTACGAGCAGTACTTC.

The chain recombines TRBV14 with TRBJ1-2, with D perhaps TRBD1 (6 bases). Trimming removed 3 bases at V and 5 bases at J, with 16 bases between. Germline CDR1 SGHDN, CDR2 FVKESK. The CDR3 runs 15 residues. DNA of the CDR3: TGTGCCAGCAGCCAGGATGCGACAGGCAGTTATGGCTACACCTTC. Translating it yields CASSQDATGSYGYTF.